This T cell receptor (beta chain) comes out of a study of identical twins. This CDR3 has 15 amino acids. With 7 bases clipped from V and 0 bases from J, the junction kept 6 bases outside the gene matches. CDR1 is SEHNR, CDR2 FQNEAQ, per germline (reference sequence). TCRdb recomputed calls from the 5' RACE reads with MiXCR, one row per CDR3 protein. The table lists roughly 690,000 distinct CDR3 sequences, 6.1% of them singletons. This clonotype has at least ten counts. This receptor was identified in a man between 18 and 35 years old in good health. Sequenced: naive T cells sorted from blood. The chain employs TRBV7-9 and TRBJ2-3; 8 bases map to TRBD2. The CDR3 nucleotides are TGTGCCAGCACCCAACTAGCGGTTAGCACAGATACGCAGTATTTT. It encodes CASTQLAVSTDTQYF.